The T cell receptor (beta chain) described here comes from a study of cytomegalovirus exposure and HLA in healthy donors. The primer mix had 60 Vbeta and 13 Jbeta primers. The table came from immunoSEQ multiplex PCR; TCRdb's copy has only in-frame clones and leaves some out. The sample has under 120,000 clones, roughly 71% seen once. CDR3 length equals 16 residues. Trimming removed 3 bases from V and 6 bases from J; junction bases left unmatched: 8. Per the germline V gene, CDR1 is MGHRA and CDR2 is YSYEKL. The TCR was taken from a man aged 35 to 55 in good health and CMV-seropositive. The chain has TRBV4-1 and TRBJ2-7; TRBD2 matches at 13 bases. Sequences were obtained from PBMCs. This chain's CDR3 is CASSQGLAGRLLEQYF. For the CDR3, the DNA is TGCGCCAGCAGCCAGGGACTAGCGGGACGACTTCTCGAGCAGTACTTC.